The 32 T cell receptor beta chains below all came from one sample that was sequenced in a study of T cell changes during pregnancy in multiple sclerosis. Clones were sequenced by immunoSEQ multiplex PCR, and TCRdb holds only the in-frame ones, with some missing. In the table there are about 73,000 clones, 85% to 90% of which are singletons. The sample in question was peripheral blood, obtained after pregnancy. The receptors here all came from a female donor in good health, enrolled as a control in a pregnancy study.

This clone was counted a single time. The chain employs TRBV6-1 and TRBJ2-2; D is possibly TRBD2 (5 bases). Per the germline V gene, CDR1 is MNHNS and CDR2 is SASEGT. The CDR3 contains 14 residues. Trimming removed 0 bases from V and 9 bases from J, with 11 bases in between. CDR3 protein: CASSEASEGWELFF. The CDR3 DNA is TGTGCCAGCAGTGAAGCGTCCGAGGGATGGGAGCTGTTTTTT.

The chain carries TRBV6-5 and TRBJ1-2; TRBD1 agrees at 10 bases. Germline CDR1 is MNHEY and CDR2 is SVGAGI. CDR3 length: 13 amino acids. With 5 bases clipped from V and 8 bases from J, the junction kept 5 bases outside the gene matches. CDR3 nucleotide sequence: TGTGCCAGCAGTCGACAGGGGGCGAGAGGCTACACCTTC. This sequence encodes CASSRQGARGYTF.

V usage is TRBV27 and J usage is TRBJ2-7; TRBD2 agrees at 10 bases. CDR3 size: 16 residues. J gave up 5 bases and V 2 bases, and 9 bases lay outside the gene matches. The germline gives CDR1 MNHEY, CDR2 SMNVEV (reference sequence). This CDR3 reads CASSLGERGGRDEQYF. The CDR3 nucleotides are TGTGCCAGCAGTTTAGGCGAGCGGGGGGGCCGCGACGAGCAGTACTTC.

The rearrangement uses TRBV7-2 and TRBJ2-1, with D maybe TRBD2 (6 bases). CDR3 length: 12 amino acids. CDR1 SGHTA and CDR2 FQGNSA come from the germline V gene. V was trimmed by 4 bases and J by 6 bases, leaving 7 bases between them. This CDR3 reads CASSWDSNEQFF. The CDR3, as DNA: TGTGCCAGCAGCTGGGACTCCAATGAGCAGTTCTTC. Looking up the rest from reference TRBV7-2 and TRBJ2-1 gives the full variable domain: GAGVSQSPSNKVTEKGKDVELRCDPISGHTALYWYRQSLGQGLEFLIYFQGNSAPDKSGLPSDRFSAERTGGSVSTLTIQRTQQEDSAVYLCASSWDSNEQFFGPGTRLTVL.

CDR3 amino acids: CASSFSLADYNEQFF. The DNA for the CDR3 is TGTGCCAGCAGCTTTTCGCTAGCGGATTACAATGAGCAGTTCTTC. This chain connects TRBV7-2 to TRBJ2-1, with 7 nucleotides matching TRBD2. The germline V gene has CDR1 SGHTA and CDR2 FQGNSA. J gave up 4 bases and V 3 bases, and 6 bases lay outside the gene matches. There are 15 residues in the CDR3.

The rearrangement links TRBV5-1 to TRBJ2-1; 14 bases agree with TRBD2. This CDR3 spans 16 amino acids. The ends lost 0 bases at V and 8 bases at J; junction bases unmatched: 4. Germline CDR1 reads SGHRS; CDR2 reads YFSETQ. The CDR3 nucleotides read TGCGCCAGCAGCTTGGAGGGACTAGCGGGGGTGGATGAGCAGTTCTTC. As protein: CASSLEGLAGVDEQFF.

The chain is built from TRBV5-8 and TRBJ2-3; TRBD1 agrees at 12 bases. J lost 1 base, V lost 3 bases, and 6 bases had no gene match. This CDR3 has 17 amino acids. CDR1 and CDR2 (germline): SGHTS, YDEGEE. CDR3 loop: CASSWGTGGSGTDTQYF. Here the CDR3 DNA reads TGTGCCAGCAGCTGGGGGACAGGGGGCAGTGGCACAGATACGCAGTATTTT.

The V gene is TRBV19, the J gene TRBJ2-7; 7 bases map to TRBD2. The germline V gene encodes CDR1 LNHDA and CDR2 SQIVND (reference sequence). The CDR3 is made up of 15 amino acids. The ends lost 8 bases at V and 6 bases at J; junction bases unmatched: 16. Here the CDR3 reads CASRDNSGGFFEQYF. In DNA form, the CDR3 reads TGTGCCAGTCGAGATAATTCGGGGGGTTTTTTCGAGCAGTACTTC.

The rearrangement links TRBV5-1 to TRBJ2-3, with a weak D call TRBD1 (6 bases). Germline V gives CDR1 SGHRS, CDR2 YFSETQ. The CDR3 has 15 residues. Trimming took 0 bases from V and 2 from J, leaving 10 bases between them. The CDR3 DNA is TGCGCCAGCAGCTTGGAGACAGGCCCCACAGATACGCAGTATTTT. It yields the protein CASSLETGPTDTQYF.

V gene TRBV11-3 combines with J gene TRBJ1-1; 10 nucleotides align to TRBD1. Germline CDR1 is SGHNT and CDR2 is YENEEA. This CDR3 is 16 amino acids long. After removal of 4 bases from V and 0 bases from J, the junction contained 5 bases not matched to a gene. The CDR3 DNA follows: TGTGCCAGCAGCTCCGGGACAGGGGATTTGAACACTGAAGCTTTCTTT. As protein: CASSSGTGDLNTEAFF.

V gene TRBV12-5 combines with J gene TRBJ1-2; TRBD1 might be the D (6 bases). Germline V gene sequence: CDR1 LGHNT, CDR2 FRNRAP. Trimming removed 6 bases from V and 0 bases from J, with 11 bases in between. The CDR3 has 14 amino acids. CDR3 nucleotide sequence: TGTGCTAGTGGCAGCAGGGGCACTAACTATGGCTACACCTTC. Translating gives CASGSRGTNYGYTF.

This chain uses TRBV6-5 with TRBJ1-2, with unresolved D. CDR3 size: 13 residues. The germline CDR1 and CDR2 sequences are MNHEY and SVGAGI. Trimming left V 5 bases short and J 4 bases short, with 11 bases between. The CDR3 sequence: CASSATAFYGYTF. In nucleotides, the CDR3 is TGTGCCAGCAGTGCCACAGCCTTCTATGGCTACACCTTC.

This rearrangement joins TRBV2 to TRBJ2-1; 9 bases match TRBD2. The CDR3 consists of 15 residues. Germline values: CDR1 SNHLY, CDR2 FYNNEI. With 5 bases clipped from V and 9 bases from J, the junction kept 11 bases outside the gene matches. The CDR3 sequence: CASSQLAGSGLEQFF. CDR3 in DNA: TGTGCCAGCAGTCAGCTAGCGGGGTCCGGGCTTGAGCAGTTCTTC.

This chain's CDR3 is CASSSGRTDLLGETQYF. DNA for the CDR3: TGCGCCAGCAGCTCCGGACGGACTGACCTTCTTGGTGAGACCCAGTACTTC. The chain employs TRBV5-1 and TRBJ2-5; a possible D gene is TRBD2 (5 bases). V lost 3 bases, J lost 5 bases, and 23 bases lay in between. The CDR3 consists of 17 residues. Germline CDR1 reads SGHRS; CDR2 reads YFSETQ.

The CDR3: CASSPTLAGGRDEQFF. CDR3 sequence (DNA): TGTGCCAGCAGCCCCACTCTAGCGGGAGGCCGGGATGAGCAGTTCTTC. The chain employs TRBV6-6 and TRBJ2-1; 11 positions match TRBD2. CDR3 size: 16 residues. Per the germline V gene, CDR1 is MNHNY and CDR2 is SVGAGI (reference sequence). Germline trimming cut 6 bases from V and 8 bases from J; bases unmatched to any gene: 12.

The chain combines TRBV30 with TRBJ2-3; TRBD2 matches at 9 bases. The germline CDR1 and CDR2 sequences are GTSNPN and SVGIG (reference sequence). The CDR3 contains 16 residues. Germline trimming cut 1 base from V and 2 bases from J; bases unmatched to any gene: 7. The CDR3 spells CAWSALSGSPTDTQYF. CDR3 DNA sequence: TGTGCCTGGAGTGCCCTTAGCGGGAGTCCCACAGATACGCAGTATTTT.

V and J are TRBV2 and TRBJ1-1, with 7 nucleotides matching TRBD1. From germline, CDR1 is SNHLY and CDR2 FYNNEI. Trimming cost V 4 bases and J 3 bases; bases outside gene matches: 8. This CDR3 is 15 amino acids long. CDR3 bases: TGTGCCAGCAGTGTGGCAGGGGGACGGGACACTGAAGCTTTCTTT. Translating it yields CASSVAGGRDTEAFF.

V is TRBV6-4 and J is TRBJ2-2; D unresolved. The CDR3 runs to 13 residues. The V gene's germline CDR1 is MRHNA and CDR2 SNTAGT. The V end was cut by 0 bases, the J end by 5 bases, with 4 bases between. CDR3 in amino acids: CASSDSETGELFF. The CDR3, as DNA: TGTGCCAGCAGTGACTCAGAGACCGGGGAGCTGTTTTTT.

The chain has TRBV19 and TRBJ2-7; D is unresolved. V was pared by 1 base and J by 7 bases, with 17 bases between. CDR1 is LNHDA, CDR2 SQIVND, per germline (reference sequence). The CDR3 has 15 residues. CDR3 sequence reads: CASSIVASSYGEQYF. The DNA of the CDR3 is TGTGCCAGTAGTATAGTCGCTAGTTCCTACGGGGAGCAGTACTTC.

This clone was seen a few times. V gene TRBV30 combines with J gene TRBJ1-1; 8 bases are a match to TRBD1. CDR1 and CDR2 (germline): GTSNPN, SVGIG (reference sequence). V gave up 5 bases and J gave up 5 bases; unmatched junction bases: 10. The CDR3 loop spans 14 amino acids. CDR3 loop: CAWRPQGGKTEAFF. In DNA form, the CDR3 reads TGTGCCTGGCGTCCACAGGGGGGAAAGACTGAAGCTTTCTTT. Full variable domain (remainder filled in from reference TRBV30 and TRBJ1-1): SQTIHQWPATLVQPVGSPLSLECTVEGTSNPNLYWYRQAAGRGLQLLFYSVGIGQISSEVPQNLSASRPQDRQFILSSKKLLLSDSGFYLCAWRPQGGKTEAFFGQGTRLTVV.

This rearrangement joins TRBV6-5 to TRBJ2-7; 10 nucleotides match TRBD1. The CDR3 is made up of 16 amino acids. Germline V gives CDR1 MNHEY, CDR2 SVGAGI. The V and J ends lost 4 bases and 0 bases, in that order; junction bases with no gene match: 6. As DNA, the CDR3 is TGTGCCAGCAGTTTAACCGGGACAGGGGCCTCCTACGAGCAGTACTTC. It codes for CASSLTGTGASYEQYF.

The chain links TRBV27 to TRBJ1-2, with D unclear. This CDR3 contains 12 residues. V lost 5 bases, J lost 2 bases, and 6 bases lay in between. From germline, CDR1 is MNHEY and CDR2 SMNVEV (reference sequence). CDR3 amino acids: CASSTGNYGYTF. The CDR3 nucleotides are TGTGCCAGCAGTACCGGGAACTATGGCTACACCTTC.

The V and J genes are TRBV10-3 and TRBJ2-5; 11 nucleotides agree with TRBD2. There are 15 residues in the CDR3. V lost 5 bases, J lost 5 bases, and 7 bases stayed unmatched. The V gene's germline CDR1 is ENHRY and CDR2 SYGVKD. In DNA, the CDR3 is TGTGCCATCAGTAAGCTAGCGGGGGGTCAGGAGACCCAGTACTTC. It yields the protein CAISKLAGGQETQYF.

The V call is TRBV5-1, the J call TRBJ1-1, with D maybe TRBD1 (6 bases). Germline CDR1 SGHRS, CDR2 YFSETQ. Trimming took off 3 bases at V and 7 bases at J, with 19 bases between the two ends. This CDR3 comprises 15 residues. CDR3 sequence: CASSYGQPVGGEAFF. The CDR3 bases are TGCGCCAGCAGCTATGGACAGCCGGTCGGAGGTGAAGCTTTCTTT.

The chain joins TRBV2 to TRBJ1-5; the D gene is possibly TRBD1 (5 bases). Trimming left V 8 bases short and J 6 bases short, with 20 bases between. Germline V gene data show CDR1 as SNHLY and CDR2 as FYNNEI. The CDR3 is 15 amino acids. Here the CDR3 reads CASWFGGGTFQPQHF. CDR3 sequence (DNA): TGTGCCAGCTGGTTTGGGGGGGGGACTTTTCAGCCCCAGCATTTT.

This chain joins TRBV5-1 and TRBJ2-1, with D tentatively TRBD2 (6 bases). The germline V gene encodes CDR1 SGHRS and CDR2 YFSETQ. The V and J ends lost 3 bases and 0 bases respectively, with 19 bases between them. The CDR3 length is 18 residues. The CDR3 region is CASSWVLSSGFSYNEQFF. The CDR3 DNA reads as TGCGCCAGCAGCTGGGTCCTTAGTAGCGGCTTCTCCTACAATGAGCAGTTCTTC.

The chain carries TRBV4-2 and TRBJ2-1; 8 nucleotides align to TRBD2. Germline CDR1 is LGHNA and CDR2 is YNFKEQ. The V gene end was trimmed by 4 bases and the J gene end by 7 bases; junction bases not matched to a gene: 15. There are 17 residues in the CDR3. CDR3: CASSRQELAGTRNEQFF. The CDR3 bases are TGTGCCAGCAGCCGCCAGGAGTTAGCGGGGACCAGGAATGAGCAGTTCTTC.

The rearrangement uses TRBV5-1 and TRBJ2-2; a weak D match, TRBD1 (5 bases). The V end lost 0 bases, the J end lost 0 bases, and 12 bases lay between the germline ends. This CDR3 has 17 residues. Germline V lookup: CDR1 SGHRS, CDR2 YFSETQ. CDR3 bases: TGCGCCAGCAGCTTGGCCGTTGTAGGGGCGAACACCGGGGAGCTGTTTTTT. Translation gives CASSLAVVGANTGELFF.

This clone appeared a few times. The chain couples TRBV9 to TRBJ2-2, with 14 positions matching TRBD2. The CDR3 spans 17 residues. Looked up from germline, CDR1 is SGDLS and CDR2 is YYNGEE. The J segment lost 7 bases and the V segment lost 2 bases, leaving 7 bases of the junction unmatched. CDR3 sequence: CASSVTSGGEGVGELFF. The CDR3 DNA is TGTGCCAGCAGCGTGACTAGCGGGGGGGAAGGAGTCGGGGAGCTGTTTTTT.

This chain links TRBV5-4 with TRBJ2-7; 14 bases map to TRBD2. Per the germline V gene, CDR1 is SGHNT and CDR2 is YYREEE (reference sequence). CDR3 size: 16 residues. V lost 2 bases to trimming and J lost 2 bases; unmatched junction nucleotides: 3. The CDR3 region is CASSLGTSGSPYEQYF. CDR3 sequence (DNA): TGTGCCAGCAGCTTAGGGACTAGCGGGAGCCCCTACGAGCAGTACTTC.

The rearrangement links TRBV27 to TRBJ1-1; D remains ambiguous. The CDR3 runs to 14 residues. Germline values: CDR1 MNHEY, CDR2 SMNVEV (reference sequence). V was clipped by 3 bases and J by 0 bases, with 8 bases between them. This chain's CDR3 is CASSFGVMNTEAFF. As DNA, the CDR3 is TGTGCCAGCAGTTTCGGGGTCATGAACACTGAAGCTTTCTTT.

The chain combines TRBV11-2 with TRBJ2-3, with 16 bases aligning to TRBD2. V was clipped by 5 bases and J by 6 bases; unmatched bases: 5. Looked up from germline, CDR1 is SGHAT and CDR2 is FQNNGV. The length of the CDR3 is 16 residues. CDR3 sequence: CASSRGTSGGVDTQYF. The CDR3 DNA reads TGTGCCAGCAGCCGCGGGACTAGCGGGGGGGTGGATACGCAGTATTTT.